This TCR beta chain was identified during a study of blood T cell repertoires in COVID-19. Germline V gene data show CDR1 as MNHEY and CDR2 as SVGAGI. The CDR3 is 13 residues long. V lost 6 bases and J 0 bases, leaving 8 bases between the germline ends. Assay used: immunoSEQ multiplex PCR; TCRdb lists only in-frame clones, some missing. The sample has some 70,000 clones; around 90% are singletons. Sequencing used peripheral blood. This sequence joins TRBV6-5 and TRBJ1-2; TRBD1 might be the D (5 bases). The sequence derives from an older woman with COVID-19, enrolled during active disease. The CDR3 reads CASSPGANYGYTF. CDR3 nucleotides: TGTGCCAGCAGCCCGGGGGCTAACTATGGCTACACCTTC.